This is a list of T cell receptor beta chains from one sample in a study of T cell changes during pregnancy in multiple sclerosis. The table came from immunoSEQ multiplex PCR; TCRdb's copy has only in-frame clones and leaves some out. The table shows approximately 70,000 clones, with 90% to 95% occurring only once. Material: peripheral blood, obtained after pregnancy. The source is a female donor with multiple sclerosis, enrolled in a pregnancy study. Both conserved end residues are part of each CDR3. Each record gives: CDR3 length, clone size, D gene, V gene, J gene, CDR3 DNA, CDR3 protein. D genes are given only for firm matches. Size values are once, few and many counts, or a class for expanded clones, and some rows have none.

length: 15; size: .; D: .; V: TRBV4-2; J: TRBJ2-7; DNA: TGTGCCAGCAGCCAAGATCCGGGACTCACCTACGAGCAGTACTTC; CDR3: CASSQDPGLTYEQYF
length: 17; size: .; D: TRBD1; V: TRBV6-1; J: TRBJ1-4; DNA: TGTGCCAGCAGTGGACCAGACAGGGAGTCAACTAATGAAAAACTGTTTTTT; CDR3: CASSGPDRESTNEKLFF
length: 16; size: .; D: .; V: TRBV11-2; J: TRBJ2-4; DNA: TGTGCCAGCAGCTTAATCATAAAGGGGCTGGGGAACATTCAGTACTTC; CDR3: CASSLIIKGLGNIQYF
length: 14; size: .; D: TRBD2; V: TRBV19; J: TRBJ2-1; DNA: TGTGCCAGTACCGGACTAGCGGGCTACAATGAGCAGTTCTTC; CDR3: CASTGLAGYNEQFF
length: 17; size: .; D: .; V: TRBV4-2; J: TRBJ1-5; DNA: TGTGCCAGCAGCCACGAAATGGCAACCGATAGCAATCAGCCCCAGCATTTT; CDR3: CASSHEMATDSNQPQHF
length: 17; size: .; D: TRBD1; V: TRBV11-2; J: TRBJ1-2; DNA: TGTGCCAGCAGCTTAGGGTTTAGGACAGGGGATAACTATGGCTACACCTTC; CDR3: CASSLGFRTGDNYGYTF
length: 16; size: .; D: .; V: TRBV6-1; J: TRBJ1-2; DNA: TGTGCCAGCAGTGGAACTGAGGGTCCCGGGCTCTATGGCTACACCTTC; CDR3: CASSGTEGPGLYGYTF
length: 16; size: once; D: TRBD1; V: TRBV7-3; J: TRBJ2-3; DNA: TGTGCCAGCAGCTTATACGGAACAGGGGGTGGGGATACGCAGTATTTT; CDR3: CASSLYGTGGGDTQYF
length: 15; size: .; D: .; V: TRBV5-1; J: TRBJ2-3; DNA: TGCGCCAGCAGCGCACAAGCGGAAAGCACAGATACGCAGTATTTT; CDR3: CASSAQAESTDTQYF
length: 16; size: .; D: TRBD1; V: TRBV27; J: TRBJ2-2; DNA: TGTGCCAGCAGTTACACAGGGGGCGGAAAGACCGGGGAGCTGTTTTTT; CDR3: CASSYTGGGKTGELFF
length: 15; size: .; D: TRBD1; V: TRBV2; J: TRBJ2-2; DNA: TGTGCCAGCAGCCGGGACAGGGGGAGATCCGGGGAGCTGTTTTTT; CDR3: CASSRDRGRSGELFF
length: 14; size: .; D: TRBD1; V: TRBV30; J: TRBJ2-3; DNA: TGTGCCTGGAAGGACAGGGCTAGCACAGATACGCAGTATTTT; CDR3: CAWKDRASTDTQYF
length: 13; size: .; D: TRBD1; V: TRBV28; J: TRBJ1-4; DNA: TGTGCCAGCAGTTCAGGGGGCGAGGAAAAACTGTTTTTT; CDR3: CASSSGGEEKLFF
length: 16; size: .; D: TRBD2; V: TRBV6-4; J: TRBJ2-2; DNA: TGTGCCAGCAGAGGCGAAGCGGGAGTGGGCACCGGGGAGCTGTTTTTT; CDR3: CASRGEAGVGTGELFF
length: 16; size: .; D: .; V: TRBV4-3; J: TRBJ2-5; DNA: TGCGCCAGCAGCCAAGATATGGCACATTACCAAGAGACCCAGTACTTC; CDR3: CASSQDMAHYQETQYF
length: 18; size: .; D: .; V: TRBV18; J: TRBJ1-4; DNA: TGTGCCAGCTCACCGACAGCGGGGCGAGGACCCGACCATTGGAAACTGTTTTTT; CDR3: CASSPTAGRGPDHWKLFF
length: 15; size: .; D: TRBD1; V: TRBV5-4; J: TRBJ2-5; DNA: TGTGCCAGCAGCAGTGGACAGGGTCGGTACGAGACCCAGTACTTC; CDR3: CASSSGQGRYETQYF
length: 14; size: .; D: .; V: TRBV18; J: TRBJ2-5; DNA: TGTGCCAGCTCTTCTTATTTCCCGCAAGAGACCCAGTACTTC; CDR3: CASSSYFPQETQYF
length: 14; size: .; D: .; V: TRBV19; J: TRBJ1-5; DNA: TGTGCCAGTAGTCACCGGGAGGCCAATCAGCCCCAGCATTTT; CDR3: CASSHREANQPQHF
length: 14; size: .; D: TRBD2; V: TRBV7-2; J: TRBJ2-5; DNA: TGTGCCAGCAGCTTCGCGGGGGGGAGAGAGACCCAGTACTTC; CDR3: CASSFAGGRETQYF
length: 12; size: .; D: .; V: TRBV19; J: TRBJ2-4; DNA: TGTGCCAGTAGTATAGATCGGAGCGGAAAGTACTTC; CDR3: CASSIDRSGKYF
length: 14; size: .; D: .; V: TRBV18; J: TRBJ2-5; DNA: TGTGCCAGCTCACCCCGGGACTCCGAAGAGACCCAGTACTTC; CDR3: CASSPRDSEETQYF
length: 14; size: .; D: .; V: TRBV25-1; J: TRBJ2-7; DNA: TGTGCCAGCAGTGAATATGGCAGCTCCTACGAGCAGTACTTC; CDR3: CASSEYGSSYEQYF
length: 14; size: .; D: .; V: TRBV6-4; J: TRBJ1-1; DNA: TGTGCCAGCAGACCGGACAGAGTGAACACTGAAGCTTTCTTT; CDR3: CASRPDRVNTEAFF
length: 18; size: .; D: TRBD1; V: TRBV4-1; J: TRBJ1-5; DNA: TGCGCCAGCAGCCAAGATTATAGGGACAGCGCGTACAATCAGCCCCAGCATTTT; CDR3: CASSQDYRDSAYNQPQHF
length: 14; size: .; D: .; V: TRBV7-9; J: TRBJ1-2; DNA: TGTGCCAGCAGCCCAGGACAGCCGGGATTGGGCTACACCTTC; CDR3: CASSPGQPGLGYTF
length: 18; size: once; D: TRBD2; V: TRBV10-1; J: TRBJ2-1; DNA: TGCGCCAGCAGTGAGGTTAGCGGGAGTATGGAATTCACACATGAGCAGTTCTTC; CDR3: CASSEVSGSMEFTHEQFF
length: 14; size: .; D: TRBD1; V: TRBV4-1; J: TRBJ1-1; DNA: TGCGCCAGCAGCCAAGAATGGGAACAGGGGAAAGCTTTCTTT; CDR3: CASSQEWEQGKAFF
length: 16; size: once; D: TRBD1; V: TRBV7-8; J: TRBJ1-2; DNA: TGTGCCAGCAGCTCCTCCCCTTCCGGGACAGGGTCTGGCTACACCTTC; CDR3: CASSSSPSGTGSGYTF
length: 19; size: .; D: TRBD2; V: TRBV5-1; J: TRBJ2-2; DNA: TGCGCCAGCAGCTCTTCCGGGACTAGCGGGAGTATTTACACCGGGGAGCTGTTTTTT; CDR3: CASSSSGTSGSIYTGELFF
length: 17; size: .; D: TRBD2; V: TRBV9; J: TRBJ2-7; DNA: TGTGCCAGCAGCGTAGTGTCTAGCGGGAGTAGCTCCTACGAGCAGTACTTC; CDR3: CASSVVSSGSSSYEQYF
length: 14; size: .; D: TRBD1; V: TRBV18; J: TRBJ1-1; DNA: TGTGCCAGCTCACTTGGACAGGGGAACACTGAAGCTTTCTTT; CDR3: CASSLGQGNTEAFF
length: 15; size: .; D: TRBD2; V: TRBV5-1; J: TRBJ2-1; DNA: TGCGCCAGCAGAGGTGCTAGCGGGAGCCACAATGAGCAGTTCTTC; CDR3: CASRGASGSHNEQFF
length: 13; size: .; D: .; V: TRBV12-5; J: TRBJ1-1; DNA: TGTGCTAGTGGTTTTACGCAGGGTACTGAAGCTTTCTTT; CDR3: CASGFTQGTEAFF
length: 15; size: .; D: .; V: TRBV28; J: TRBJ1-5; DNA: TGTGCCAGCAGTCCGCAGGGACAAGGAGACCAGCCCCAGCATTTT; CDR3: CASSPQGQGDQPQHF
length: 16; size: .; D: TRBD2; V: TRBV6-1; J: TRBJ2-1; DNA: TGTGCCAGCAGTGAAGGGCTAGCGGGAGGGTGGTGGGAGCAGTTCTTC; CDR3: CASSEGLAGGWWEQFF
length: 13; size: .; D: TRBD1; V: TRBV5-1; J: TRBJ1-2; DNA: TGCGCCAGCAGCCCTACAGGGGAACTCGGCTACACCTTC; CDR3: CASSPTGELGYTF
length: 14; size: .; D: .; V: TRBV7-9; J: TRBJ1-2; DNA: TGTGCCAGCAGCGACGCAGGGGACCTTTATGGCTACACCTTC; CDR3: CASSDAGDLYGYTF
length: 14; size: .; D: TRBD1; V: TRBV10-3; J: TRBJ2-7; DNA: TGTGCCATACAAAACGGGACAGGGGGCCACGAGCAGTACTTC; CDR3: CAIQNGTGGHEQYF
length: 12; size: .; D: .; V: TRBV5-6; J: TRBJ2-3; DNA: TGTGCCAGCAGCTTGATGAGAGATACGCAGTATTTT; CDR3: CASSLMRDTQYF
length: 13; size: few; D: .; V: TRBV19; J: TRBJ2-1; DNA: TGTGCCAGTAGTATTAGCTCATACAATGAGCAGTTCTTC; CDR3: CASSISSYNEQFF
length: 12; size: .; D: .; V: TRBV18; J: TRBJ2-7; DNA: TGTGCCAGCTCATTTCCACAGGGAAGGCAGTACTTC; CDR3: CASSFPQGRQYF
length: 14; size: few; D: TRBD2; V: TRBV4-1; J: TRBJ2-1; DNA: TGCGCCAGCAGCCAAGATGGGCTAGCGGAAGAGCAGTTCTTC; CDR3: CASSQDGLAEEQFF
length: 12; size: .; D: TRBD2; V: TRBV30; J: TRBJ2-1; DNA: TGTGCCTGTCTGACTAGCCCCAATGAGCAGTTCTTC; CDR3: CACLTSPNEQFF
length: 12; size: .; D: .; V: TRBV11-2; J: TRBJ2-5; DNA: TGTGCCAGCAACCTCGCCGGGGAGACCCAGTACTTC; CDR3: CASNLAGETQYF
length: 14; size: .; D: TRBD1; V: TRBV29-1; J: TRBJ2-3; DNA: TGCAGCGTTCAAGGGGGCCTTTCGGCAGATACGCAGTATTTT; CDR3: CSVQGGLSADTQYF
length: 16; size: .; D: TRBD1; V: TRBV9; J: TRBJ2-3; DNA: TGTGCCAGCAGCGTAGCTGAAGGACAGGGCACAGATACGCAGTATTTT; CDR3: CASSVAEGQGTDTQYF
length: 15; size: once; D: TRBD2; V: TRBV9; J: TRBJ2-1; DNA: TGTGCCAGCAGCGTACGAACTAGCGGGAGCGATGAGCAGTTCTTC; CDR3: CASSVRTSGSDEQFF
length: 13; size: .; D: .; V: TRBV11-2; J: TRBJ2-2; DNA: TGTGCGACCGGACAGACAAACACCGGGGAGCTGTTTTTT; CDR3: CATGQTNTGELFF
length: 15; size: .; D: TRBD2; V: TRBV4-2; J: TRBJ2-3; DNA: TGTGCCAGCAGACGGGAGGGTAGCGGCACAGATACGCAGTATTTT; CDR3: CASRREGSGTDTQYF
length: 13; size: few; D: TRBD1; V: TRBV29-1; J: TRBJ2-7; DNA: TGCAGCGTTGGACAGGGAGAGGGCTACGAGCAGTACTTC; CDR3: CSVGQGEGYEQYF
length: 16; size: .; D: TRBD2; V: TRBV27; J: TRBJ2-3; DNA: TGTGCCAGCAGTCCGGGGACTAGCGGGAGTTCAGATACGCAGTATTTT; CDR3: CASSPGTSGSSDTQYF
length: 16; size: few; D: .; V: TRBV4-3; J: TRBJ2-5; DNA: TGCGCCAGCAGCCAAGAGGTTGGGGGAGGAGCAGAGACCCAGTACTTC; CDR3: CASSQEVGGGAETQYF
length: 13; size: .; D: .; V: TRBV6-5; J: TRBJ2-7; DNA: TGTGCCAGCAGTTCCCCTTTGGGCCTGGAGCAGTACTTC; CDR3: CASSSPLGLEQYF